These T cell receptor beta chains were read from a single sample in a study of blood T cells in healthy people across ages. TCRdb passed the 5' RACE reads through MiXCR, listing each CDR3 protein once. Of 730,000 or so distinct CDR3 sequences in the sample, around 43% are singletons; the top ten hold around 30%. The sample taken for sequencing was blood. These TCRs come from an elderly man in good health. The CDR3 runs from the conserved cysteine through the conserved F or W. A D gene is named only where the DNA matches it firmly. Only part of the rows carry a size: once, few, many, or a class if the clone is expanded.

V gene: TRBV29-1
D gene: .
clone size: .
J gene: TRBJ1-3
CDR3 protein: CSVAGTPGNTIYF
CDR3 DNA: TGCAGCGTTGCCGGGACACCTGGAAACACCATATATTTT

V gene: TRBV4-3
D gene: TRBD2
clone size: .
J gene: TRBJ2-1
CDR3 protein: CASSQELAGAVTVCEQFF
CDR3 DNA: TGCGCCAGCAGCCAAGAACTAGCGGGAGCCGTAACGGTCTGTGAGCAGTTCTTC

V gene: TRBV10-1
D gene: TRBD1
clone size: .
J gene: TRBJ2-3
CDR3 protein: CASRKDRGKSTDTQYF
CDR3 DNA: TGCGCCAGCAGGAAGGACAGGGGGAAAAGCACAGATACGCAGTATTTT

V gene: TRBV4-3
D gene: .
clone size: .
J gene: TRBJ2-7
CDR3 protein: CASSQVQTGTYEQYF
CDR3 DNA: TGCGCCAGCAGCCAAGTACAGACGGGCACCTACGAGCAGTACTTC

V gene: TRBV27
D gene: TRBD1
clone size: .
J gene: TRBJ2-7
CDR3 protein: CASSPSTGGYEQYF
CDR3 DNA: TGTGCCAGCAGTCCCTCGACAGGGGGCTACGAGCAGTACTTC

V gene: TRBV28
D gene: .
clone size: .
J gene: TRBJ2-5
CDR3 protein: CASTRAETQYF
CDR3 DNA: TGTGCCAGCACCCGGGCGGAGACCCAGTACTTC

V gene: TRBV7-2
D gene: TRBD2
clone size: few
J gene: TRBJ2-7
CDR3 protein: CASSASGTSGYEQYF
CDR3 DNA: TGTGCCAGCAGCGCCTCCGGGACTAGCGGCTACGAGCAGTACTTC

V gene: TRBV4-3
D gene: TRBD1
clone size: .
J gene: TRBJ2-5
CDR3 protein: CASSQRVRDRGFGETQYF
CDR3 DNA: TGCGCCAGCAGCCAGCGGGTCCGGGACAGGGGTTTTGGAGAGACCCAGTACTTC

V gene: TRBV5-1
D gene: .
clone size: once
J gene: TRBJ1-1
CDR3 protein: CASRQQDRNTEAFF
CDR3 DNA: TGCGCCAGCCGCCAACAGGACAGGAACACTGAAGCTTTCTTT

V gene: TRBV14
D gene: .
clone size: few
J gene: TRBJ1-6
CDR3 protein: CASSRGRRNSPLHF
CDR3 DNA: TGTGCCAGCAGCCGGGGTCGGCGAAATTCACCCCTCCACTTT

V gene: TRBV20-1
D gene: .
clone size: .
J gene: TRBJ2-1
CDR3 protein: CSASKGNNEQFF
CDR3 DNA: TGCAGTGCTAGTAAGGGGAACAATGAGCAGTTCTTC

V gene: TRBV9
D gene: .
clone size: few
J gene: TRBJ1-1
CDR3 protein: CASSVVGGNTEAFF
CDR3 DNA: TGTGCCAGCAGCGTAGTAGGGGGAAACACTGAAGCTTTCTTT

V gene: TRBV11-2
D gene: TRBD1
clone size: few
J gene: TRBJ1-1
CDR3 protein: CASSFSGQVGAFF
CDR3 DNA: TGTGCCAGCAGCTTTTCCGGACAGGTAGGGGCTTTCTTT

V gene: TRBV6-5
D gene: TRBD1
clone size: .
J gene: TRBJ1-2
CDR3 protein: CASWTGGRNGYTF
CDR3 DNA: TGTGCCTCTTGGACAGGGGGGAGGAATGGCTACACCTTC

V gene: TRBV20-1
D gene: TRBD1
clone size: many
J gene: TRBJ1-2
CDR3 protein: CSAKPLFSRTGGGYTF
CDR3 DNA: TGCAGTGCTAAACCCCTTTTTTCGAGGACAGGGGGTGGCTACACCTTC

V gene: TRBV28
D gene: TRBD1
clone size: .
J gene: TRBJ1-3
CDR3 protein: CASTSPDRVFSGNTIYF
CDR3 DNA: TGTGCCAGCACCTCGCCGGACAGGGTTTTTTCTGGAAACACCATATATTTT

V gene: TRBV6-6
D gene: TRBD2
clone size: .
J gene: TRBJ2-2
CDR3 protein: CASSRPLAGLSGELFF
CDR3 DNA: TGTGCCAGCAGTCGTCCACTAGCGGGGTTGTCCGGGGAGCTGTTTTTT

V gene: TRBV20-1
D gene: .
clone size: .
J gene: TRBJ2-3
CDR3 protein: CSAPGTQKATDTQYF
CDR3 DNA: TGCAGTGCTCCCGGGACCCAGAAGGCCACAGATACGCAGTATTTT

V gene: TRBV7-2
D gene: .
clone size: .
J gene: TRBJ2-7
CDR3 protein: CASSVARTNYEQYF
CDR3 DNA: TGTGCCAGCAGCGTGGCTAGGACAAACTACGAGCAGTACTTC

V gene: TRBV2
D gene: .
clone size: .
J gene: TRBJ1-6
CDR3 protein: CASSEAGANSPLHF
CDR3 DNA: TGTGCCAGCAGTGAAGCGGGGGCCAATTCACCCCTCCACTTT

V gene: TRBV7-2
D gene: TRBD1
clone size: many
J gene: TRBJ1-1
CDR3 protein: CASSLDFSGTEEAFF
CDR3 DNA: TGTGCCAGCAGCTTAGACTTTTCGGGGACAGAAGAAGCTTTCTTT

V gene: TRBV30
D gene: .
clone size: few
J gene: TRBJ1-4
CDR3 protein: CALDTTTNEKLFF
CDR3 DNA: TGTGCCCTGGACACGACAACTAATGAAAAACTGTTTTTT

V gene: TRBV6-5
D gene: TRBD1
clone size: .
J gene: TRBJ2-7
CDR3 protein: CASRPRTGGYSYEQYF
CDR3 DNA: TGTGCCAGCAGGCCTCGAACAGGGGGCTACTCCTACGAGCAGTACTTC

V gene: TRBV6-6
D gene: .
clone size: .
J gene: TRBJ2-3
CDR3 protein: CASSSSRVRTDTQYF
CDR3 DNA: TGTGCCAGCAGTTCGAGCAGGGTTAGAACAGATACGCAGTATTTT

V gene: TRBV7-2
D gene: .
clone size: .
J gene: TRBJ2-2
CDR3 protein: CASSVIKTGELFF
CDR3 DNA: TGTGCCAGCAGCGTAATTAAGACCGGGGAGCTGTTTTTT

V gene: TRBV7-9
D gene: TRBD1
clone size: .
J gene: TRBJ2-5
CDR3 protein: CASSLALGQGGTQYF
CDR3 DNA: TGTGCCAGCAGCTTAGCTCTGGGACAGGGGGGGACCCAGTACTTC

V gene: TRBV11-3
D gene: .
clone size: .
J gene: TRBJ2-1
CDR3 protein: CASSLGWAGEQFF
CDR3 DNA: TGTGCCAGCAGCTTAGGTTGGGCAGGGGAGCAGTTCTTC

V gene: TRBV7-2
D gene: .
clone size: many
J gene: TRBJ2-3
CDR3 protein: CASSLADVRTDTQYF
CDR3 DNA: TGTGCCAGCAGCTTAGCGGATGTACGCACAGATACGCAGTATTTT

V gene: TRBV20-1
D gene: .
clone size: few
J gene: TRBJ1-1
CDR3 protein: CSALRDSWMNTEAFF
CDR3 DNA: TGCAGTGCTTTACGGGACTCGTGGATGAACACTGAAGCTTTCTTT

V gene: TRBV29-1
D gene: .
clone size: few
J gene: TRBJ2-3
CDR3 protein: CSVEDWGVPDTQYF
CDR3 DNA: TGCAGCGTTGAAGATTGGGGGGTTCCAGATACGCAGTATTTT

V gene: TRBV20-1
D gene: .
clone size: .
J gene: TRBJ1-5
CDR3 protein: CSGRASETQPQHF
CDR3 DNA: TGCAGTGGCCGAGCCTCCGAAACTCAGCCCCAGCATTTT

V gene: TRBV10-3
D gene: .
clone size: .
J gene: TRBJ2-1
CDR3 protein: CAISEVLTGNEQFF
CDR3 DNA: TGTGCCATCAGTGAGGTGTTGACGGGAAATGAGCAGTTCTTC

V gene: TRBV12-3/TRBV12-4
D gene: .
clone size: .
J gene: TRBJ1-1
CDR3 protein: CASRAFQNTEAFF
CDR3 DNA: TGTGCCAGCAGGGCCTTCCAGAACACTGAAGCTTTCTTT

V gene: TRBV4-2
D gene: .
clone size: .
J gene: TRBJ2-3
CDR3 protein: CASSQDARTDTQYF
CDR3 DNA: TGTGCCAGCAGCCAAGATGCTCGCACAGATACGCAGTATTTT

V gene: TRBV9
D gene: TRBD1
clone size: .
J gene: TRBJ1-2
CDR3 protein: CASSSRTGEYGYTF
CDR3 DNA: TGTGCCAGCAGCTCCCGGACAGGGGAGTATGGCTACACCTTC

V gene: TRBV28
D gene: .
clone size: few
J gene: TRBJ2-4
CDR3 protein: CASSFRDGLAKNIQYF
CDR3 DNA: TGTGCCAGCAGTTTCAGGGACGGTCTAGCCAAAAACATTCAGTACTTC

V gene: TRBV28
D gene: TRBD1
clone size: .
J gene: TRBJ1-3
CDR3 protein: CASSLNDRVGNTIYF
CDR3 DNA: TGTGCCAGCAGTTTAAACGACAGGGTCGGAAACACCATATATTTT

V gene: TRBV7-2
D gene: .
clone size: .
J gene: TRBJ2-7
CDR3 protein: CASSRQRIFGNEQYF
CDR3 DNA: TGTGCCAGCAGCCGACAACGTATCTTCGGTAATGAGCAGTACTTC

V gene: TRBV7-9
D gene: TRBD2
clone size: few
J gene: TRBJ2-7
CDR3 protein: CASREAGGRYEQYF
CDR3 DNA: TGTGCCAGCAGAGAGGCGGGGGGTAGGTACGAGCAGTACTTC

V gene: TRBV20-1
D gene: TRBD1
clone size: few
J gene: TRBJ1-5
CDR3 protein: CSATMAGGHQPQHF
CDR3 DNA: TGCAGTGCTACAATGGCAGGGGGGCATCAGCCCCAGCATTTT

V gene: TRBV20-1
D gene: .
clone size: .
J gene: TRBJ1-2
CDR3 protein: CSARGYTF
CDR3 DNA: TGCAGTGCTAGGGGCTACACCTTC

V gene: TRBV18
D gene: TRBD1
clone size: few
J gene: TRBJ1-4
CDR3 protein: CASSPGTGEKLFF
CDR3 DNA: TGTGCCAGCTCACCAGGGACAGGGGAAAAACTGTTTTTT

V gene: TRBV7-9
D gene: .
clone size: .
J gene: TRBJ1-4
CDR3 protein: CASSPSSFSGGEKLFF
CDR3 DNA: TGTGCCAGCAGCCCTTCTTCTTTTAGCGGGGGTGAAAAACTGTTTTTT

V gene: TRBV20-1
D gene: .
clone size: .
J gene: TRBJ2-5
CDR3 protein: CSARDGIQETQYF
CDR3 DNA: TGCAGTGCTAGAGACGGGATCCAAGAGACCCAGTACTTC

V gene: TRBV20-1
D gene: .
clone size: few
J gene: TRBJ2-3
CDR3 protein: CSARDPGDTQYF
CDR3 DNA: TGCAGTGCTAGAGACCCTGGAGATACGCAGTATTTT

V gene: TRBV12-3/TRBV12-4
D gene: TRBD2
clone size: few
J gene: TRBJ2-7
CDR3 protein: CASSPTAGIGEQYF
CDR3 DNA: TGTGCCAGCAGCCCCACAGCGGGGATTGGAGAGCAGTACTTC